Following are 22 T cell receptor beta chains from one sample sequenced in a study of identical twins. Via MiXCR, TCRdb re-called the 5' RACE reads, giving one row per CDR3 protein. The repertoire has about 300,000 distinct CDR3 sequences, about 12% of them found once; the top ten carry just over 7%. The data were also submitted as part of a second study, on yellow fever vaccine responses in identical twins.

Input material: CD8+ T cells sorted from blood. Source of these receptors: a woman younger than 35 in good health.

The table lists this clonotype with a few counts. The J gene is TRBJ2-1, the V gene TRBV5-5, with TRBD1 identical over 9 bases. CDR3 length: 18 residues. The junction had 11 bases not matched to a gene; V was cut back by 0 bases and J by 4 bases. The germline V gene encodes CDR1 SGHKS and CDR2 YYEKEE (reference sequence). The CDR3 sequence is CASSLAKLWDREYNEQFF. CDR3 sequence (DNA): TGTGCCAGCAGCTTGGCCAAGCTTTGGGACAGGGAGTACAATGAGCAGTTCTTC.

This clonotype was picked up a small number of times. The V gene is TRBV15, the J gene TRBJ2-5; maybe TRBD1 (5 bases). Germline V gene data show CDR1 as LNHNV and CDR2 as YYDKDF (reference sequence). The CDR3 has 17 residues. The V end was cut by 1 base, the J end by 2 bases, with 17 bases between. The CDR3 spells CATSRVQGTPLQETQYF. The CDR3 DNA reads TGTGCCACCAGCAGAGTTCAGGGAACTCCCCTACAAGAGACCCAGTACTTC.

The chain uses TRBV5-1 and TRBJ2-7; D assignment may be TRBD1 or TRBD2 (5 bases each). The CDR3 sequence is 13 residues long. Deletions cut 3 bases from V and 3 bases from J, with 10 bases between. Germline V CDR1 and CDR2: SGHRS, YFSETQ. The CDR3 coding sequence is TGCGCCAGCAGCTGGGGGATGGGCTACGAGCAGTACTTC. Translation: CASSWGMGYEQYF.

Only a few counts were recorded for this clonotype. The CDR3 reads CASGVEGLSSEQYF. The CDR3 coding sequence is TGTGCCAGCGGCGTGGAGGGACTTTCTTCAGAGCAGTACTTC. This chain links TRBV2 with TRBJ2-7, with D perhaps TRBD2 (6 bases). V gave up 8 bases and J gave up 7 bases, with 21 bases separating them. Germline assignment: CDR1 SNHLY and CDR2 FYNNEI. CDR3 length: 14 residues.

The rearrangement joins TRBV27 to TRBJ1-5, with unresolved D. The CDR3 extends over 14 amino acids. Trimming cost V 6 bases and J 0 bases, with 9 bases left between them. CDR1 and CDR2 from the germline V gene are MNHEY and SMNVEV (reference sequence). The CDR3: CASSPIYSNQPQHF. As DNA, the CDR3 is TGTGCCAGCAGCCCGATTTATAGCAATCAGCCCCAGCATTTT.

The rearrangement uses TRBV5-5 and TRBJ2-3; maybe TRBD2 (5 bases). Germline V CDR1 and CDR2: SGHKS, YYEKEE (reference sequence). The CDR3 has 14 residues. V was cut by 2 bases and J by 2 bases, with 9 bases left in between. For the CDR3, the DNA is TGTGCCAGCAGCTTATTACTAGACACAGATACGCAGTATTTT. Protein: CASSLLLDTDTQYF.

In its sample, this clonotype was seen a few times. The chain recombines TRBV27 with TRBJ1-1; D gene uncertain. This CDR3 comprises 13 residues. CDR1 and CDR2 (germline): MNHEY, SMNVEV (reference sequence). Trimming cost V 5 bases and J 11 bases, with 18 bases left between them. The CDR3 DNA is TGTGCCAGCAGTACAACCGCCCAGCGGGAGGCTTTCTTT. Its translation: CASSTTAQREAFF.

This clonotype was recorded at least ten times. The chain employs TRBV12-3 or TRBV12-4 and TRBJ2-3; 8 bases agree with TRBD2. The V gene end was trimmed by 8 bases and the J gene end by 4 bases; junction bases not matched to a gene: 5. The CDR3 is made up of 13 amino acids. CDR3 nucleotide sequence: TGTGCCAGCCCGGGACTAGTCCCAGATACGCAGTATTTT. Its translation is CASPGLVPDTQYF.

The chain recombines TRBV14 with TRBJ2-1, with D perhaps matching TRBD1 or TRBD2 (5 bases each). In germline, CDR1 is SGHDN, CDR2 FVKESK. The CDR3 totals 14 residues. V was pared by 0 bases and J by 6 bases, with 9 bases between. CDR3 sequence reads: CASSQEQGRNEQFF. The CDR3 nucleotides are TGTGCCAGCAGCCAAGAGCAGGGACGCAATGAGCAGTTCTTC. Full variable domain (rest looked up from reference TRBV14 and TRBJ2-1): EAGVTQFPSHSVIEKGQTVTLRCDPISGHDNLYWYRRVMGKEIKFLLHFVKESKQDESGMPNNRFLAERTGGTYSTLKVQPAELEDSGVYFCASSQEQGRNEQFFGPGTRLTVL.

The chain has TRBV24-1 and TRBJ2-1; D is ambiguous. This CDR3 contains 12 residues. V was shortened by 3 bases and J by 10 bases, with 9 bases between the two germline ends. CDR1 is KGHDR, CDR2 SFDVKD, per germline. In DNA form, the CDR3 reads TGTGCCACCAGTGATGGGGTATTGGAGCAGTTCTTC. This encodes CATSDGVLEQFF.

This clonotype was recorded a few times. The chain employs TRBV6-1 and TRBJ1-2; D is undetermined. The CDR3 contains 15 residues. Germline CDR1 is MNHNS and CDR2 is SASEGT. Trimming removed 10 bases from V and 4 bases from J, with 22 bases in between. CDR3 in amino acids: CAIRTDGSDGYGYTF. The CDR3 region has the DNA TGTGCCATCCGAACCGATGGGTCGGACGGCTATGGCTACACCTTC.

The rearrangement joins TRBV3-1 to TRBJ1-2, with 7 bases that match TRBD1. The J segment lost 4 bases and the V segment lost 5 bases, leaving 4 bases of the junction unmatched. The CDR3 covers 13 residues. CDR1 LGHDT and CDR2 YNNKEL come from the germline V gene (reference sequence). CDR3 coding DNA: TGTGCCAGCAGCTACAGGGGATCCTATGGCTACACCTTC. Protein product: CASSYRGSYGYTF.

V gene TRBV12-3 or TRBV12-4 combines with J gene TRBJ2-1; D not resolved. Trimming removed 3 bases at V and 3 bases at J, with 6 bases between. The CDR3 is made up of 13 amino acids. CDR3 sequence: CASSFYNYNEQFF. The DNA for the CDR3 is TGTGCCAGCAGTTTTTACAACTACAATGAGCAGTTCTTC.

This clonotype occurred a few times. The J gene is TRBJ2-1, the V gene TRBV19, with 8 bases that match TRBD1. V shed 3 bases and J 8 bases; nucleotides not matched to a gene: 9. This CDR3 has 15 amino acids. Germline V gene lookup returns CDR1 LNHDA and CDR2 SQIVND (reference sequence). The CDR3 DNA reads TGTGCCAGTAGTATGAACAGGGGGTACGTGGATGAGCAGTTCTTC. It codes for CASSMNRGYVDEQFF.

Only a few counts were recorded for this clonotype. This chain connects TRBV7-3 to TRBJ2-2, with 16 positions matching TRBD2. The germline V gene encodes CDR1 SGHTA and CDR2 FQGTGA. The V segment lost 4 bases and the J segment 3 bases; nucleotides outside the gene matches: 5. This CDR3 has 18 residues. The CDR3 DNA reads TGTGCCAGCAGCTCGGGACTAGCGGGAGGGCTACACACCGGGGAGCTGTTTTTT. This codes for CASSSGLAGGLHTGELFF.

This clonotype was seen only a few times. The genes are TRBV6-5 and TRBJ2-7; 9 bases match TRBD1. Trimming at V came to 0 bases and at J to 2 bases, leaving 8 bases not matched to a gene. The CDR3 sequence is 17 residues long. Germline V gene sequence: CDR1 MNHEY, CDR2 SVGAGI. The CDR3 sequence is CASSYSWTGEGAYEQYF. The CDR3 nucleotides read TGTGCCAGCAGTTACTCTTGGACAGGGGAAGGGGCCTACGAGCAGTACTTC.

The gene calls are TRBV3-1 and TRBJ2-5; D is ambiguous. Germline loops: CDR1 LGHDT, CDR2 YNNKEL (reference sequence). V lost 4 bases, J lost 0 bases, and 6 bases lay in between. The CDR3 spans 13 residues. CDR3 sequence: CASSRAYQETQYF. The CDR3 DNA reads as TGTGCCAGCAGCCGGGCGTACCAAGAGACCCAGTACTTC.

This clonotype has just one count. The chain links TRBV2 to TRBJ2-1, with 12 positions matching TRBD2. This CDR3 has 15 residues. The germline CDR1 and CDR2 sequences are SNHLY and FYNNEI. V trimming: 5 bases; J trimming: 8 bases; junction bases outside the gene matches: 7. The CDR3 DNA follows: TGTGCCAGCAGTCCTAGCGGGGGGGCCCGGCATGAGCAGTTCTTC. Its translation is CASSPSGGARHEQFF.

This clonotype was counted only a few times. The V gene is TRBV5-1, the J gene TRBJ2-7; TRBD1 matches at 9 bases. V lost 1 base, J lost 5 bases, and 7 bases stayed unmatched. Germline values: CDR1 SGHRS, CDR2 YFSETQ. The CDR3 contains 15 residues. This CDR3 reads CASSLSTGTGNEQYF. CDR3 nucleotide sequence: TGCGCCAGCAGCTTGAGCACCGGGACAGGGAACGAGCAGTACTTC.

The V gene is TRBV28, the J gene TRBJ2-1, with a tentative D call TRBD2 (6 bases). CDR3 length equals 16 residues. V was pared by 3 bases and J by 4 bases, with 16 bases between. Germline CDR1 is MDHEN and CDR2 is SYDVKM. CDR3 sequence (DNA): TGTGCCAGCAGTTTGATGTCGGGAGTAGGGTACAATGAGCAGTTCTTC. Its translation is CASSLMSGVGYNEQFF.

The rearrangement uses TRBV28 and TRBJ2-1; D remains unclear. CDR1 is MDHEN and CDR2 is SYDVKM in the germline V gene. Trimming pared 5 bases from V and 10 bases from J, leaving 18 bases between. The CDR3 consists of 14 residues. The CDR3 protein is CASSPSRSGREQFF. The DNA for the CDR3 is TGTGCCAGCAGTCCCAGTAGGTCTGGGCGGGAGCAGTTCTTC.

The V gene is TRBV6-4, the J gene TRBJ2-1; D is undetermined. In germline, CDR1 is MRHNA, CDR2 SNTAGT. This CDR3 contains 14 residues. V shed 0 bases and J shed 8 bases, with 11 bases lying between them. CDR3 protein: CASSDSPEAHEQFF. DNA for the CDR3: TGTGCCAGCAGTGACTCCCCAGAAGCCCATGAGCAGTTCTTC.